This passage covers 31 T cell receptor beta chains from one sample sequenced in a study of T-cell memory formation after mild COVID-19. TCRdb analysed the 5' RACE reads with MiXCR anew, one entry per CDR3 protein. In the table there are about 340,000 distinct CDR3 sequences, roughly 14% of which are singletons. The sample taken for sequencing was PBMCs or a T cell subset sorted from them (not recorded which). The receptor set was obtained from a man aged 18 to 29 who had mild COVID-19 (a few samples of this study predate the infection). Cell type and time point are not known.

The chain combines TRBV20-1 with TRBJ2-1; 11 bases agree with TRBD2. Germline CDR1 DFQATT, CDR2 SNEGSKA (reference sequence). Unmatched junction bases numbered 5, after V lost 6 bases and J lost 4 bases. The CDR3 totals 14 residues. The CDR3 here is CSAVSGGAYNEQFF. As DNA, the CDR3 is TGCAGTGCCGTTAGCGGGGGGGCTTACAATGAGCAGTTCTTC.

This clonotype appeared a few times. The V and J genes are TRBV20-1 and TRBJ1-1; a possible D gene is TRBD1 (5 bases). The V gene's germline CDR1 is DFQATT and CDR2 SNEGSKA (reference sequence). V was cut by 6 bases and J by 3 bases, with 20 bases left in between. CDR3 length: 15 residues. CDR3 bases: TGCAGTGCGGGGGGGGACCAGGGTCGGGACACTGAAGCTTTCTTT. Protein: CSAGGDQGRDTEAFF.

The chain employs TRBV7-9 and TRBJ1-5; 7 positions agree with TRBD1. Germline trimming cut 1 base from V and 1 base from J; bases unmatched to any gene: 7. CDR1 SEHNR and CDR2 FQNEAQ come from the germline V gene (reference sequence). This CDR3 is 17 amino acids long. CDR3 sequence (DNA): TGTGCCAGCAGCTTAGGAATCGGCAGGGGGAGCAATCAGCCCCAGCATTTT. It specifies CASSLGIGRGSNQPQHF. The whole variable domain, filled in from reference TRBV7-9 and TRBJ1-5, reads DTGVSQNPRHKITKRGQNVTFRCDPISEHNRLYWYRQTLGQGPEFLTYFQNEAQLEKSRLLSDRFSAERPKGSFSTLEIQRTEQGDSAMYLCASSLGIGRGSNQPQHFGDGTRLSIL.

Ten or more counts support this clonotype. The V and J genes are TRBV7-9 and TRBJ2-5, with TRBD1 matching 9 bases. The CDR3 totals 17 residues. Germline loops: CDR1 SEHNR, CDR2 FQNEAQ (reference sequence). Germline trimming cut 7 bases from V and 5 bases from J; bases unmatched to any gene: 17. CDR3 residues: CASTPGQGFVRRETQYF. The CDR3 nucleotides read TGTGCCAGCACACCGGGACAGGGCTTTGTTCGGCGGGAGACCCAGTACTTC.

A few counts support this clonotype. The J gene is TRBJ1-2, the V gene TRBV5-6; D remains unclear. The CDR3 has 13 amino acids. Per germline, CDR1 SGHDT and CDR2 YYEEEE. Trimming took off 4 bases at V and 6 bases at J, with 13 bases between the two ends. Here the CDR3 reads CASSPLSADGYTF. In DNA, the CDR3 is TGTGCCAGCAGCCCCCTTTCAGCGGATGGCTACACCTTC.

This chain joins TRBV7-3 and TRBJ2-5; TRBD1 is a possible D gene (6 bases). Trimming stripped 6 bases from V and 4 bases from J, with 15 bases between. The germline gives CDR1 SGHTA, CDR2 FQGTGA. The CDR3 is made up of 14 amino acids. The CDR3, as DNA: TGTGCCAGCAGTCCCGGGAACAGGGTAGAGACCCAGTACTTC. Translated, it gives CASSPGNRVETQYF.

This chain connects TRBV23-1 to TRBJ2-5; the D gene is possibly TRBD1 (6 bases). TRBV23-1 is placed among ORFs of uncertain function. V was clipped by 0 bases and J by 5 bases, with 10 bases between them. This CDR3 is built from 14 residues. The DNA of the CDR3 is TGCGCCAGCAGTCAATCGGGGGCAGGGGAGACCCAGTACTTC. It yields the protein CASSQSGAGETQYF.

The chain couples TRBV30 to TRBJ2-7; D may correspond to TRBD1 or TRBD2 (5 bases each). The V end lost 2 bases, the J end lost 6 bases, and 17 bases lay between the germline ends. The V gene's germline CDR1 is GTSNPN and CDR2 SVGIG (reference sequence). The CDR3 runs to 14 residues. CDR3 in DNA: TGTGCCTGGAGTCTCCCTTGGGGGTCCGGCGAGCAGTACTTC. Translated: CAWSLPWGSGEQYF. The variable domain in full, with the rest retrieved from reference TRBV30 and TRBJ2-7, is SQTIHQWPATLVQPVGSPLSLECTVEGTSNPNLYWYRQAAGRGLQLLFYSVGIGQISSEVPQNLSASRPQDRQFILSSKKLLLSDSGFYLCAWSLPWGSGEQYFGPGTRLTVT.

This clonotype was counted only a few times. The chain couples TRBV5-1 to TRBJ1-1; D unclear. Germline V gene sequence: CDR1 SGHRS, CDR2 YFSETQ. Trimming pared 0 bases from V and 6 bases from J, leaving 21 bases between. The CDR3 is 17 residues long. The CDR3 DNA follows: TGCGCCAGCAGCTTGGATTTGGGTCGTGTAGGGAGCGCTGAAGCTTTCTTT. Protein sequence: CASSLDLGRVGSAEAFF.

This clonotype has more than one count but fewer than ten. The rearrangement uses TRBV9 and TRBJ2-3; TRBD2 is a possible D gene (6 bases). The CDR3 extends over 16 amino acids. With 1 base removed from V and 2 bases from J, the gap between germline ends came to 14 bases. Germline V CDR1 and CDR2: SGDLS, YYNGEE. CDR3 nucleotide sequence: TGTGCCAGCAGCGTACTAGCGCTGCTTCCCACAGATACGCAGTATTTT. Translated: CASSVLALLPTDTQYF.

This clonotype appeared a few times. CDR3 sequence reads: CASRRPGAKEGELFF. The CDR3 DNA sequence: TGTGCCAGCAGACGCCCCGGGGCCAAGGAAGGGGAGCTGTTTTTT. The J gene is TRBJ2-2, the V gene TRBV7-2, with D tentatively TRBD1 or TRBD2 (5 bases each). Trimming removed 6 bases at V and 8 bases at J, with 19 bases between. Per the germline V gene, CDR1 is SGHTA and CDR2 is FQGNSA. CDR3 length: 15 amino acids.

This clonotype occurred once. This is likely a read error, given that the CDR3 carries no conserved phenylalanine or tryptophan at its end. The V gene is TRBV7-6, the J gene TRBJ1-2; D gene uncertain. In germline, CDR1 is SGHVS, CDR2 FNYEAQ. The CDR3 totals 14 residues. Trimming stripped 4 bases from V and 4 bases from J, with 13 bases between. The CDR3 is CASSSAGATYGYTI. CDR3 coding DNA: TGTGCCAGCAGCTCGGCCGGCGCTACCTATGGCTACACCATC.

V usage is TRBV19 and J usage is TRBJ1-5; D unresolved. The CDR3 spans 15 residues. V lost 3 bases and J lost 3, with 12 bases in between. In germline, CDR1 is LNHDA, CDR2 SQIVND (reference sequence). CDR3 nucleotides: TGTGCCAGTAGTATTGATGTCGGAAACAATCAGCCCCAGCATTTT. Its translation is CASSIDVGNNQPQHF. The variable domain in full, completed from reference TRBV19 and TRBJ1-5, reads DGGITQSPKYLFRKEGQNVTLSCEQNLNHDAMYWYRQDPGQGLRLIYYSQIVNDFQKGDIAEGYSVSREKKESFPLTVTSAQKNPTAFYLCASSIDVGNNQPQHFGDGTRLSIL.

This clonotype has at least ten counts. CDR3 residues: CASSRPGGEQFF. The CDR3 region has the DNA TGTGCCAGCAGCAGACCCGGGGGTGAGCAGTTCTTC. This chain connects TRBV7-3 to TRBJ2-1; a weak D match, TRBD2 (6 bases). The V gene's germline CDR1 is SGHTA and CDR2 FQGTGA. This CDR3 region has 12 residues. Trimming left V 5 bases short and J 9 bases short, with 11 bases between.

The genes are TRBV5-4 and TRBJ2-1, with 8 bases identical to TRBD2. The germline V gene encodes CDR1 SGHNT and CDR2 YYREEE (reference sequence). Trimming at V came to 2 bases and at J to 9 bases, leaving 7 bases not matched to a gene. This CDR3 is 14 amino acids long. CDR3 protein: CASSFRGGAIEQFF. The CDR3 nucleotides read TGTGCCAGCAGCTTCCGGGGGGGCGCTATTGAGCAGTTCTTC.

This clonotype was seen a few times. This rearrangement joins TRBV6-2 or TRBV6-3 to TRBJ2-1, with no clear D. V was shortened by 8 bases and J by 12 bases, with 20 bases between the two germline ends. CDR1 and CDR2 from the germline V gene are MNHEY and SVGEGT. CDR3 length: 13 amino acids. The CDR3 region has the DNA TGTGCCAGCTCCTACTGGCCCCCCAATTTGCAGTTCTTC. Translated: CASSYWPPNLQFF.

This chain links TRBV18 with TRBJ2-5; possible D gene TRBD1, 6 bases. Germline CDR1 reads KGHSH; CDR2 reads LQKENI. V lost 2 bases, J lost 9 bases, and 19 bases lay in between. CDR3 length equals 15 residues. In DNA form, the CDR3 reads TGTGCCAGCTCACCAGGGGGACAACCCAGATGGGCCCAGTACTTC. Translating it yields CASSPGGQPRWAQYF.

CDR3 loop: CASRQSGTMGTQYF. The CDR3 DNA reads as TGTGCCAGCAGGCAGTCCGGGACAATGGGGACCCAGTACTTC. The rearrangement links TRBV6-2 or TRBV6-3 to TRBJ2-5; a weak D match, TRBD1 (6 bases). CDR1 and CDR2 from the germline V gene are MNHEY and SVGEGT. The CDR3 contains 14 residues. V was pared by 6 bases and J by 7 bases, with 18 bases between.

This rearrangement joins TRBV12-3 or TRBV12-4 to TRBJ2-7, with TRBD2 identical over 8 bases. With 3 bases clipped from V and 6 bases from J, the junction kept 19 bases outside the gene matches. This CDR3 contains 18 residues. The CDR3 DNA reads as TGTGCCAGCAGTTTCCTCCGGGGTCCGGGACTAGACCCTCCCGAGCAGTACGTC. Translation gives CASSFLRGPGLDPPEQYV.

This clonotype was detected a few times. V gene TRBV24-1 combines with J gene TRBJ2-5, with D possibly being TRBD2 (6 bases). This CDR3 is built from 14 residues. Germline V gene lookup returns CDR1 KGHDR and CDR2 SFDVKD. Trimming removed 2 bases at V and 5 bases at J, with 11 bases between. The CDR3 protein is CATSDSRGRETQYF. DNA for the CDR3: TGTGCCACCAGTGATTCCCGGGGGAGGGAGACCCAGTACTTC.

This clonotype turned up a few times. CDR3 in amino acids: CASSGLGTEAFF. CDR3 sequence (DNA): TGTGCCAGTTCAGGACTGGGGACTGAAGCTTTCTTT. J is TRBJ1-1 and V is TRBV19; D gene unclear. Germline CDR1 and CDR2: LNHDA and SQIVND (reference sequence). With 8 bases removed from V and 5 bases from J, the gap between germline ends came to 12 bases. The CDR3 length is 12 residues.

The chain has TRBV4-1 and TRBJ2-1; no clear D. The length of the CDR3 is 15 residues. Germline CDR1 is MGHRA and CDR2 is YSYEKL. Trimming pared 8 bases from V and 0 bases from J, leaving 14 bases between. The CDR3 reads CASEPTASSYNEQFF. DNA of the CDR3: TGCGCCAGCGAGCCGACGGCGAGCTCCTACAATGAGCAGTTCTTC.

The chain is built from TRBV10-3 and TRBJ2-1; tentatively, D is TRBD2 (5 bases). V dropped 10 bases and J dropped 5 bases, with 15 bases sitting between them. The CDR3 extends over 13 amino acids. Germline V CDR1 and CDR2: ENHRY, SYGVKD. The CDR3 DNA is TGTGCCAGCACCGGGAAGCGCGACAATGAGCAGTTCTTC. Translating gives CASTGKRDNEQFF.

CDR3: CASSFGPGNTGELFF. CDR3 in DNA: TGTGCCAGCAGTTTTGGGCCCGGCAACACCGGGGAGCTGTTTTTT. V gene TRBV12-3 or TRBV12-4 combines with J gene TRBJ2-2; unclear D gene. V lost 3 bases, J lost 2 bases, and 10 bases lay in between. The CDR3 length is 15 residues.

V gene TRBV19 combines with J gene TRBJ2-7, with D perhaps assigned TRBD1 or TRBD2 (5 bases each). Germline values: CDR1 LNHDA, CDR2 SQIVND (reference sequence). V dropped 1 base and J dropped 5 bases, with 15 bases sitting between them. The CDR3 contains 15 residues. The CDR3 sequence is CASSIGVRGRHEQYF. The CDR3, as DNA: TGTGCCAGTAGTATAGGCGTTCGGGGACGCCACGAGCAGTACTTC.

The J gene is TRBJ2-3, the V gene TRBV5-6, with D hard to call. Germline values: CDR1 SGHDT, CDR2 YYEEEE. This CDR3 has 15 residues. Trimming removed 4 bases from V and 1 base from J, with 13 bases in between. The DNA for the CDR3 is TGTGCCAGCAGCCTCTATCAGTCAGGCACAGATACGCAGTATTTT. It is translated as CASSLYQSGTDTQYF.

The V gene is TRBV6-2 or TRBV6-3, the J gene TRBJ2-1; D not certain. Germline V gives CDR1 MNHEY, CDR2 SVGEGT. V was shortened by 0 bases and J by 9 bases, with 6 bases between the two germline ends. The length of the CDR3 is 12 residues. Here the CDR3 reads CASSYSGSEQFF. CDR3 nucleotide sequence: TGTGCCAGCAGTTACTCGGGATCTGAGCAGTTCTTC.

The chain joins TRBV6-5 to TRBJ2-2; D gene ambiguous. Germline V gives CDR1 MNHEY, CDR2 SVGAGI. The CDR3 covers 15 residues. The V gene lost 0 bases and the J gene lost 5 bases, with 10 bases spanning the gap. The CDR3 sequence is CASSYSKLRTGELFF. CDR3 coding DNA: TGTGCCAGCAGTTACTCGAAGTTGAGGACCGGGGAGCTGTTTTTT.

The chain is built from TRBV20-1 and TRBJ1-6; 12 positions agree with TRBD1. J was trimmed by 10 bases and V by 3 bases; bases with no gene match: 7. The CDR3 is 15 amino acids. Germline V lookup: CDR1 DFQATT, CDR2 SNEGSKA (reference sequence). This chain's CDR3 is CSARGTGGLESPLHF. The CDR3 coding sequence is TGCAGTGCTAGGGGGACAGGGGGCTTAGAATCACCCCTCCACTTT.

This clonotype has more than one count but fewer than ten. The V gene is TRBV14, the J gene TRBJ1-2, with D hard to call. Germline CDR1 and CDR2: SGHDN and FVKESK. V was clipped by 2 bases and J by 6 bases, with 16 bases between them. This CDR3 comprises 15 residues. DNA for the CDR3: TGTGCCAGCAGCCAAATTCCACCTTACGGGGATGGCTACACCTTC. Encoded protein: CASSQIPPYGDGYTF.

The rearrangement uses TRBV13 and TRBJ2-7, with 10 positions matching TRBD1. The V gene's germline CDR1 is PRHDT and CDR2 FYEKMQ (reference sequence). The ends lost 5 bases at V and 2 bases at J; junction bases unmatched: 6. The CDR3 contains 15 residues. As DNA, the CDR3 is TGTGCCAGCAGCCCTCGACAGGGGGCAACCTACGAGCAGTACTTC. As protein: CASSPRQGATYEQYF.